The 23 T cell receptor beta chains in this list originate from one sample, sequenced in a study of technical replicates of blood from a few donors. The table came from immunoSEQ multiplex PCR; TCRdb's copy has only in-frame clones and leaves some out. The table records around 68,000 clones, nearly 98% of them present only once. The sequencing input was T cells isolated from PBMCs. The source of these receptors is a human donor in good health.

V is TRBV7-6 and J is TRBJ2-7; 10 bases fit TRBD1. The CDR3 is made up of 15 amino acids. V trimming: 5 bases; J trimming: 5 bases; junction bases outside the gene matches: 9. Germline CDR1 and CDR2: SGHVS and FNYEAQ. CDR3 sequence reads: CASSPDRGDKDEQYF. DNA for the CDR3: TGTGCCAGCAGCCCGGACAGGGGGGATAAAGACGAGCAGTACTTC.

The J gene is TRBJ2-5, the V gene TRBV30, with TRBD2 identical over 10 bases. Germline V gene lookup returns CDR1 GTSNPN and CDR2 SVGIG (reference sequence). This CDR3 comprises 12 residues. The V and J ends lost 4 bases and 6 bases, in that order; junction bases with no gene match: 2. CDR3 DNA: TGTGCCTGGACTAGCGGGAGTCAGACCCAGTACTTC. It encodes CAWTSGSQTQYF. Full variable domain (rest looked up from reference TRBV30 and TRBJ2-5): SQTIHQWPATLVQPVGSPLSLECTVEGTSNPNLYWYRQAAGRGLQLLFYSVGIGQISSEVPQNLSASRPQDRQFILSSKKLLLSDSGFYLCAWTSGSQTQYFGPGTRLLVL.

Here the CDR3 DNA reads TGTGCCAGCAGCTCGTTCGGGACAGGGGTTTTGGACACTGAAGCTTTCTTT. Translation gives CASSSFGTGVLDTEAFF. The chain carries TRBV5-6 and TRBJ1-1; 10 nucleotides align to TRBD1. CDR1 is SGHDT and CDR2 is YYEEEE in the germline V gene. With V trimmed by 3 bases and J by 3 bases, 11 bases remained unmatched. The CDR3 is 17 amino acids.

In this sample, this clone turned up once. The J gene is TRBJ1-2, the V gene TRBV27; possibly TRBD1 for D (5 bases). V was trimmed by 0 bases and J by 7 bases, leaving 12 bases between them. The CDR3 sequence is 14 residues long. Germline CDR1 is MNHEY and CDR2 is SMNVEV (reference sequence). The CDR3 protein is CASSLSFSGFGYTF. The CDR3, as DNA: TGTGCCAGCAGTTTATCGTTTTCAGGGTTTGGCTACACCTTC.

The chain uses TRBV6-1 and TRBJ2-7; D perhaps matches TRBD1 (6 bases). V gave up 4 bases and J gave up 5 bases, with 12 bases separating them. The CDR3 sequence is 13 residues long. From germline, CDR1 is MNHNS and CDR2 SASEGT. The CDR3 DNA is TGTGCCAGCAGTGTCCCGACAGGCCACGAGCAGTACTTC. Translating gives CASSVPTGHEQYF.

In its sample, this clone was seen once. The chain couples TRBV9 to TRBJ1-5; maybe TRBD1 (6 bases). The V gene's germline CDR1 is SGDLS and CDR2 YYNGEE. The ends were cut back, 3 bases at V and 6 bases at J, with 19 bases in the middle. This CDR3 is 16 amino acids long. This chain's CDR3 is CASSEKGGGLPQPQHF. CDR3 DNA sequence: TGTGCCAGCAGCGAGAAAGGCGGGGGGCTTCCTCAGCCCCAGCATTTT.

CDR3 sequence reads: CASSFQGNTEAFF. The CDR3 region has the DNA TGTGCCAGCAGCTTTCAGGGAAACACTGAAGCTTTCTTT. The gene calls are TRBV7-9 and TRBJ1-1; D might be TRBD1 (5 bases). Trimming shortened V by 3 bases and J by 2 bases, and 7 bases separated the two germline ends. This CDR3 region has 13 residues. Germline CDR1 SEHNR, CDR2 FQNEAQ (reference sequence).

This chain uses TRBV6-5 with TRBJ2-2, with D possibly being TRBD2 (5 bases). The CDR3 length is 14 residues. Germline CDR1 is MNHEY and CDR2 is SVGAGI. V lost 2 bases to trimming and J lost 5 bases, with 9 bases between them. The CDR3 region has the DNA TGTGCCAGCAGTTACAGTGGGGAGACCGGGGAGCTGTTTTTT. Translated, it gives CASSYSGETGELFF.

The chain joins TRBV7-9 to TRBJ2-1; the D gene is possibly TRBD1 (6 bases). V was clipped by 0 bases and J by 10 bases, with 10 bases between them. The CDR3 totals 13 residues. The germline gives CDR1 SEHNR, CDR2 FQNEAQ (reference sequence). CDR3 in DNA: TGTGCCAGCAGCTTAGCCGGGACACGGGAGCAGTTCTTC. Translated: CASSLAGTREQFF. Full variable domain (remainder filled in from reference TRBV7-9 and TRBJ2-1): DTGVSQNPRHKITKRGQNVTFRCDPISEHNRLYWYRQTLGQGPEFLTYFQNEAQLEKSRLLSDRFSAERPKGSFSTLEIQRTEQGDSAMYLCASSLAGTREQFFGPGTRLTVL.

The CDR3 sequence: CASSVGGGGHAGELFF. The DNA for the CDR3 is TGTGCCAGCAGCGTAGGAGGGGGGGGCCACGCCGGGGAGCTGTTTTTT. The chain uses TRBV9 and TRBJ2-2; weak D call: TRBD2 (7 bases). Between the trimmed V and J ends, which lost 0 bases and 6 bases, there was a span of 15 bases. CDR3 length equals 16 residues. Germline V gives CDR1 SGDLS, CDR2 YYNGEE. The full variable domain, rest sourced from reference TRBV9 and TRBJ2-2, is DSGVTQTPKHLITATGQRVTLRCSPRSGDLSVYWYQQSLDQGLQFLIQYYNGEERAKGNILERFSAQQFPDLHSELNLSSLELGDSALYFCASSVGGGGHAGELFFGEGSRLTVL.

The table lists this clone with a count of one. V usage is TRBV18 and J usage is TRBJ2-3; 9 bases map to TRBD2. V lost 4 bases, J lost 5 bases, and 13 bases stayed unmatched. CDR1 and CDR2 from the germline V gene are KGHSH and LQKENI. The CDR3 spans 17 residues. The chain's CDR3 is CASSLTVAGGPGDTQYF. CDR3 DNA sequence: TGTGCCAGCTCACTGACCGTGGCGGGAGGGCCTGGAGATACGCAGTATTTT.

J is TRBJ2-2 and V is TRBV7-2; 7 bases line up with TRBD2. CDR1 is SGHTA and CDR2 is FQGNSA in the germline V gene. The V and J ends lost 3 bases and 7 bases, in that order; junction bases with no gene match: 5. The CDR3 length is 14 residues. The CDR3 region has the DNA TGTGCCAGCAGCTTTTTTAGGGAGGGCGGGGAGCTGTTTTTT. It specifies CASSFFREGGELFF.

As DNA, the CDR3 is TGTGCCAGCAGTTTTGTCGGTGAGGGCTATGGCTACACCTTC. This gives the protein CASSFVGEGYGYTF. The J gene is TRBJ1-2, the V gene TRBV27; D unresolved. The CDR3 runs 14 residues. The V end was cut by 3 bases, the J end by 4 bases, with 12 bases between. Germline assignment: CDR1 MNHEY and CDR2 SMNVEV (reference sequence).

The rearrangement uses TRBV18 and TRBJ1-1; no definite D call. The CDR3 loop spans 15 amino acids. CDR1 KGHSH and CDR2 LQKENI come from the germline V gene. V lost 2 bases and J lost 6, with 16 bases in between. CDR3 nucleotide sequence: TGTGCCAGCTCACCATCGCCCGACCAAGAGGCTGAAGCTTTCTTT. It is translated as CASSPSPDQEAEAFF. Full variable domain (rest looked up from reference TRBV18 and TRBJ1-1): NAGVMQNPRHLVRRRGQEARLRCSPMKGHSHVYWYRQLPEEGLKFMVYLQKENIIDESGMPKERFSAEFPKEGPSILRIQQVVRGDSAAYFCASSPSPDQEAEAFFGQGTRLTVV.

The J gene is TRBJ2-5, the V gene TRBV6-5, with 8 nucleotides matching TRBD1. Per the germline V gene, CDR1 is MNHEY and CDR2 is SVGAGI. Trimming at V came to 6 bases and at J to 3 bases, leaving 3 bases not matched to a gene. CDR3 length: 13 residues. The CDR3 protein is CASRTGVEETQYF. The DNA for the CDR3 is TGTGCCAGCAGGACAGGGGTGGAAGAGACCCAGTACTTC.

In its sample, this clone was seen once. CDR3: CASSLDRGPYNEQFF. The DNA of the CDR3 is TGTGCCAGCAGTTTGGACAGGGGCCCCTACAATGAGCAGTTCTTC. V is TRBV27 and J is TRBJ2-1; 9 positions agree with TRBD1. This CDR3 spans 15 amino acids. The trim removed 3 bases at V and 2 bases at J, leaving 2 bases unmatched. Germline assignment: CDR1 MNHEY and CDR2 SMNVEV (reference sequence).

In DNA, the CDR3 is TGTGCCAGCAGCCGTCACTTCCAGGGGGCGGAGGGCTACACCTTC. Amino acid sequence: CASSRHFQGAEGYTF. This chain links TRBV7-3 with TRBJ1-2, with 8 bases matching TRBD1. V was clipped by 5 bases and J by 8 bases; unmatched bases: 13. CDR1 and CDR2 (germline): SGHTA, FQGTGA. This CDR3 is built from 15 residues.

The gene calls are TRBV6-1 and TRBJ1-2; the match to TRBD1 covers 11 bases. CDR3 length: 14 amino acids. Losses at the gene ends were 4 bases for V and 8 bases for J; bases not matched to a gene: 6. Germline-derived CDR1 and CDR2 are MNHNS and SASEGT. The CDR3 coding sequence is TGTGCCAGCAGTGCCTCGGACAGGGGGCTAGGCTACACCTTC. It yields the protein CASSASDRGLGYTF.

The gene calls are TRBV2 and TRBJ1-2; 7 bases are a match to TRBD1. CDR3 length: 15 residues. V trimming: 8 bases; J trimming: 4 bases; junction bases outside the gene matches: 13. Germline CDR1 is SNHLY and CDR2 is FYNNEI. CDR3 sequence: CASFETGIRSYGYTF. CDR3 DNA sequence: TGTGCCAGCTTCGAGACAGGGATCAGGAGCTATGGCTACACCTTC.

V and J are TRBV11-2 and TRBJ1-2; D not resolved. The CDR3 length is 14 residues. Per germline, CDR1 SGHAT and CDR2 FQNNGV. Trimming took 5 bases from V and 3 from J, leaving 13 bases between them. CDR3 sequence reads: CASSPGGSYYGYTF. In DNA, the CDR3 is TGTGCCAGCAGCCCCGGAGGATCCTACTATGGCTACACCTTC.

The genes are TRBV9 and TRBJ2-5; 10 bases map to TRBD2. The J segment lost 1 base and the V segment lost 4 bases, leaving 7 bases of the junction unmatched. The CDR3 contains 16 residues. Germline V gene sequence: CDR1 SGDLS, CDR2 YYNGEE. CDR3 in DNA: TGTGCCAGCAGCCTCAATAGCGGGAGGTCCCAAGAGACCCAGTACTTC. It translates to CASSLNSGRSQETQYF.

This sequence joins TRBV11-2 and TRBJ1-5, with 8 bases that match TRBD1. The CDR3 loop spans 16 amino acids. The V gene's germline CDR1 is SGHAT and CDR2 FQNNGV. V shed 1 base, J shed 4 bases, and the junction held 6 bases outside the gene matches. This chain's CDR3 is CASSLVAGGANQPQHF. The CDR3 coding sequence is TGTGCCAGCAGCTTAGTGGCAGGGGGCGCGAATCAGCCCCAGCATTTT.

The V call is TRBV18, the J call TRBJ1-3; D ambiguous. Looked up from germline, CDR1 is KGHSH and CDR2 is LQKENI. The length of the CDR3 is 17 residues. V dropped 5 bases and J dropped 0 bases, with 17 bases sitting between them. The CDR3 spells CASSAVPGGFSGNTIYF. CDR3 sequence (DNA): TGTGCCAGCTCAGCGGTCCCCGGTGGCTTCTCTGGAAACACCATATATTTT.